This TCR beta chain came from a study of T-cell reconstitution after alpha-beta-depleted transplantation in children. Many counts were recorded for this clonotype. Germline lookup yields CDR1 SQVTM and CDR2 ANQGSEA. CDR3 length equals 14 residues. V lost 7 bases, J lost 2 bases, and 10 bases stayed unmatched. This sample's TCRbeta library carried unique molecular identifier barcodes. TCRdb called the PCR reads again in MiXCR, with one record for every CDR3 protein. Among 210,000 or so distinct CDR3 sequences, roughly a tenth were seen once, and the ten largest hold 5.5% to 8%. The J gene is TRBJ2-7, the V gene TRBV29-1; 8 bases map to TRBD1. This receptor was identified in a human donor who donated a stem cell graft to a child with acute lymphoblastic leukemia. Sequences were derived from PBMCs from the stem cell graft donor, sampled from the stem cell graft. CDR3 sequence reads: CSALGQGQTYEQYF. CDR3 nucleotides: TGCAGCGCCCTCGGACAGGGACAGACCTACGAGCAGTACTTC.